These T cell receptor beta chains were read from a single sample in a study of blood T cells in healthy people across ages. TCRdb re-called the 5' RACE reads through MiXCR, storing one row per CDR3 protein. Of 600,000 or so distinct CDR3 sequences listed, less than 35% are singletons. The source material was blood. Receptors were obtained from a woman of 80 years or more in good health. Each CDR3 is given with its conserved first and last residue. Fields, in order: clone size, D gene, V gene, J gene, CDR3 protein, CDR3 DNA. D genes are given only for firm matches. Part of the rows lack a size; the others show once, few, many or a class for expanded clones.

>-|-|TRBV6-5|TRBJ1-4
CASSLGQVTNEKLFF
TGTGCCAGCAGTTTGGGGCAAGTGACGAATGAAAAACTGTTTTTT
>many|-|TRBV10-3|TRBJ1-2
CAITAELRGSGYTF
TGTGCCATCACTGCTGAGCTCCGGGGGAGTGGCTACACCTTC
>-|TRBD1|TRBV28|TRBJ2-2
CASRDRGWTGELFF
TGTGCCAGCAGGGACAGGGGATGGACCGGGGAGCTGTTTTTT
>-|TRBD1|TRBV29-1|TRBJ2-7
CSATGQGDEQYF
TGCAGCGCAACGGGGCAGGGGGACGAGCAGTACTTC
>many|TRBD1|TRBV9|TRBJ1-1
CASSLRTGMNTEAFF
TGTGCCAGCAGCCTCAGGACAGGGATGAACACTGAAGCTTTCTTT
>many|TRBD1|TRBV20-1|TRBJ1-2
CSANRDRDGYTF
TGCAGTGCTAACCGGGACAGGGATGGCTACACCTTC
>-|-|TRBV5-8|TRBJ1-2
CASSLDRARNGYTF
TGTGCCAGCAGCTTGGACAGAGCGAGGAATGGCTACACCTTC
>-|-|TRBV7-2|TRBJ1-3
CASSPGRGGNTIYF
TGTGCCAGCAGCCCGGGCAGGGGCGGAAACACCATATATTTT
>-|-|TRBV5-1|TRBJ2-2
CASSLAGTQGGELFF
TGCGCCAGCAGCTTGGCCGGGACCCAAGGCGGGGAGCTGTTTTTT
>many|-|TRBV6-1|TRBJ2-5
CASSEQVTRGETQYF
TGTGCCAGCAGTGAACAGGTTACCCGGGGAGAGACCCAGTACTTC
>many|TRBD2|TRBV7-8|TRBJ2-5
CASSLQWGASGAREETQYF
TGTGCCAGCAGCCTCCAATGGGGGGCTAGCGGGGCCCGGGAAGAGACCCAGTACTTC
>-|-|TRBV5-1|TRBJ1-5
CASSLDGSGDQPQHF
TGCGCCAGCAGCTTGGACGGGTCAGGAGATCAGCCCCAGCATTTT